This note documents a single T cell receptor beta chain sequence. V gave up 5 bases and J gave up 0 bases, with 8 bases separating them. In germline, CDR1 is MNHEY, CDR2 SVGAGI. The CDR3 totals 14 residues. The sample belongs to a study of blood T cell repertoires in COVID-19. About the research overall: COVID-19 samples, acute and convalescent, were from the United States, Italy and Spain.

Clones were read by immunoSEQ multiplex PCR, and TCRdb kept only the in-frame ones, dropping some. The profile shows fewer than 300,000 clones, 65% to 85% of them singletons. Patients of the Seattle cohort, enrolled during active infection, were followed longitudinally. The sequenced material came from peripheral blood. V gene TRBV6-5 combines with J gene TRBJ1-3; D gene ambiguous. The receptor comes from a human donor with COVID-19, enrolled during active disease. The donor label of this sample is uncertain. Here the CDR3 reads CASSPGPSGNTIYF. The CDR3 DNA reads TGTGCCAGCAGTCCAGGTCCCTCTGGAAACACCATATATTTT.